The 14 T cell receptor beta chains presented below share a single source sample, sequenced in a study of tumor-infiltrating T cells and Merkel cell polyomavirus. Sequenced by immunoSEQ multiplex PCR; TCRdb stores in-frame clones only, minus some. The sample consists of about a thousand clones, approximately 90% of them appearing once. Every patient's tumor was robustly positive for Merkel cell polyomavirus Large T antigen on immunohistochemistry. The sample comprised Merkel cell polyomavirus peptide tetramer+ CD8+ T cells sorted from blood. Receptors were obtained from a man in his sixties with Merkel cell carcinoma.

Here the CDR3 reads CASSLVFGVETQYF. CDR3 sequence (DNA): TGTGCCAGCAGCTTAGTATTCGGGGTAGAGACCCAGTACTTC. This chain joins TRBV7-9 and TRBJ2-5, with a possible D match to TRBD2 (5 bases). Trimming removed 1 base at V and 4 bases at J, with 10 bases between. The CDR3 is made up of 14 amino acids. The germline CDR1 and CDR2 sequences are SEHNR and FQNEAQ (reference sequence).

The gene calls are TRBV6-5 and TRBJ1-2; TRBD1 is a possible D gene (5 bases). Germline lookup yields CDR1 MNHEY and CDR2 SVGAGI. The CDR3 consists of 13 residues. V dropped 5 bases and J dropped 8 bases, with 15 bases sitting between them. CDR3 residues: CASSGGTLWGYTF. The CDR3 coding sequence is TGTGCCAGCAGTGGCGGGACTCTCTGGGGCTACACCTTC.

The rearrangement joins TRBV6-1 to TRBJ1-6, with a weak D call TRBD1 (6 bases). V lost 6 bases and J lost 8, with 14 bases in between. In germline, CDR1 is MNHNS, CDR2 SASEGT. The length of the CDR3 is 14 residues. In nucleotides, the CDR3 is TGTGCCAGCAGCAGACAGGTTCTTGATTCACCCCTCCACTTT. Translated, it gives CASSRQVLDSPLHF.

V and J are TRBV5-4 and TRBJ1-6; D unresolved. The CDR3 loop spans 14 amino acids. The V end was cut by 8 bases, the J end by 0 bases, with 9 bases between. CDR1 SGHNT and CDR2 YYREEE come from the germline V gene (reference sequence). The CDR3 reads CASSASSYNSPLHF. In DNA, the CDR3 is TGTGCCAGTAGCGCGAGCTCCTATAATTCACCCCTCCACTTT. The full variable domain, its missing parts supplied by reference TRBV5-4 and TRBJ1-6, is ETGVTQSPTHLIKTRGQQVTLRCSSQSGHNTVSWYQQALGQGPQFIFQYYREEENGRGNFPPRFSGLQFPNYSSELNVNALELDDSALYLCASSASSYNSPLHFGNGTRLTVT.

J is TRBJ2-5 and V is TRBV2, with D perhaps TRBD1 (6 bases). The CDR3 has 14 amino acids. The ends were cut back, 2 bases at V and 0 bases at J, with 7 bases in the middle. Germline V CDR1 and CDR2: SNHLY, FYNNEI. This CDR3 reads CASSETGYQETQYF. CDR3 DNA: TGTGCCAGCAGTGAAACAGGGTACCAAGAGACCCAGTACTTC.

The J gene is TRBJ1-1, the V gene TRBV4-2, with TRBD1 matching 8 bases. The germline CDR1 and CDR2 sequences are LGHNA and YNFKEQ. The V and J ends lost 4 bases and 5 bases, in that order; junction bases with no gene match: 6. This CDR3 contains 14 residues. The CDR3 DNA follows: TGTGCCAGCAGCCTCACAGGGGGGGGTACTGAAGCTTTCTTT. Protein sequence: CASSLTGGGTEAFF.

The V call is TRBV20-1, the J call TRBJ2-3; TRBD2 is a possible D gene (5 bases). Germline-derived CDR1 and CDR2 are DFQATT and SNEGSKA (reference sequence). The CDR3 contains 11 residues. The V end was cut by 2 bases, the J end by 7 bases, with 7 bases between. CDR3 DNA sequence: TGCAGTGCTAGACTCGGGAATACGCAGTATTTT. This translates into CSARLGNTQYF.

The rearrangement links TRBV9 to TRBJ1-1, with D maybe TRBD1 (5 bases). The CDR3 is 13 residues long. V was trimmed by 2 bases and J by 10 bases, leaving 15 bases between them. CDR1 is SGDLS and CDR2 is YYNGEE in the germline V gene. The CDR3 region has the DNA TGTGCCAGCAGCGTGGACACTTCAACGGGAGCTTTCTTT. The encoded protein is CASSVDTSTGAFF.

In this sample, this clone turned up once. The chain carries TRBV19 and TRBJ2-7; TRBD2 matches 7 bases. Germline V gene data show CDR1 as LNHDA and CDR2 as SQIVND (reference sequence). J was trimmed by 4 bases and V by 7 bases; bases with no gene match: 7. The CDR3 sequence is 13 residues long. CDR3: CASKPSGGYEQYF. The CDR3 DNA sequence: TGTGCCAGTAAACCTAGCGGCGGTTACGAGCAGTACTTC.

On this clone itself: Relative to the germline gene, one junction end is altered; a read error may explain this. The chain recombines TRBV16 with TRBJ2-7; a weak D match, TRBD2 (6 bases). Germline V gives CDR1 KGHSY, CDR2 FQNENV. The CDR3 consists of 13 residues. Here the CDR3 DNA reads TGTGTCAGCAGCTCCCGGGACTTTTACGAGCAGTACTTC. It translates to CVSSSRDFYEQYF. Looking up the rest from reference TRBV16 and TRBJ2-7 gives the full variable domain: GEEVAQTPKHLVRGEGQKAKLYCAPIKGHSYVFWYQQVLKNEFKFLISFQNENVFDETGMPKERFSAKCLPNSPCSLEIQATKLEDSAVYFCVSSSRDFYEQYFGPGTRLTVT.

This rearrangement joins TRBV9 to TRBJ1-1; the match to TRBD1 covers 8 bases. This CDR3 region has 15 residues. Germline V CDR1 and CDR2: SGDLS, YYNGEE. The V gene end was trimmed by 4 bases and the J gene end by 4 bases; junction bases not matched to a gene: 9. CDR3 nucleotide sequence: TGTGCCAGCAGCTCAAGGACAGGGTCGCGCACTGAAGCTTTCTTT. Translating gives CASSSRTGSRTEAFF.

This chain links TRBV10-3 with TRBJ2-7; weak D call: TRBD2 (5 bases). Germline CDR1 reads ENHRY; CDR2 reads SYGVKD. Trimming removed 3 bases at V and 6 bases at J, with 12 bases between. The CDR3 is 13 residues long. CDR3 DNA: TGTGCCATCAGTGAAAGAGGGTTTGGCGAGCAGTACTTC. It specifies CAISERGFGEQYF.

The chain is built from TRBV18 and TRBJ2-1, with 7 bases fitting TRBD1. Germline loops: CDR1 KGHSH, CDR2 LQKENI. The CDR3 has 15 residues. Trimming took 3 bases from V and 0 from J; bases not matched to a gene: 2. The CDR3 protein is CASSPGQTSYNEQFF. The CDR3 DNA is TGTGCCAGCTCACCGGGACAGACCTCCTACAATGAGCAGTTCTTC.

The chain combines TRBV7-8 with TRBJ2-7, with 7 bases matching TRBD1. The length of the CDR3 is 16 residues. Per germline, CDR1 SGHVS and CDR2 FQNEAQ. With 5 bases clipped from V and 0 bases from J, the junction kept 10 bases outside the gene matches. This CDR3 is CASSLLQGRSSYEQYF. The CDR3 nucleotides are TGTGCCAGCAGCCTCCTACAGGGGCGTAGCTCCTACGAGCAGTACTTC.